The next 8 T cell receptor beta chains were all read from a single sample in a study of human T cells and chemical hapten exposure. Time point: patch test 1, 2 weeks after DPC sensitization. Treatment: therapeutic diphenylcyclopropenone sensitization with weekly scalp DPC. Each CDR3 protein is one row after TCRdb ran MiXCR on the RACE reads. Here the sample spans some 350,000 distinct CDR3 sequences, around 7% being singletons. The sequences come from whole blood, collected in connection with sensitization to the hapten diphenylcyclopropenone (DPC). The receptor source for this set is a woman aged 18-30 years with alopecia areata. Some clones in this sample may be carry-over from other donors' samples.

This clonotype showed up many times. The V and J genes are TRBV5-1 and TRBJ1-4; tentative D call: TRBD1 (5 bases). CDR3 length equals 15 residues. V lost 4 bases to trimming and J lost 3 bases, with 13 bases between them. The germline V gene has CDR1 SGHRS and CDR2 YFSETQ. CDR3 loop: CASSRARGANEKLFF. The CDR3 nucleotides are TGCGCCAGCAGCCGGGCCCGGGGGGCTAATGAAAAACTGTTTTTT.

This clonotype was seen ten or more times. This chain joins TRBV12-3 or TRBV12-4 and TRBJ1-5, with D possibly matching TRBD1 (5 bases). V was shortened by 2 bases and J by 5 bases, with 10 bases between the two germline ends. This CDR3 region has 14 residues. The chain's CDR3 is CASSLRGSDQPQHF. The CDR3, as DNA: TGTGCCAGCAGTTTAAGGGGTTCCGATCAGCCCCAGCATTTT.

The rearrangement joins TRBV6-1 to TRBJ2-3; weak D call: TRBD2 (6 bases). Trimming removed 1 base at V and 2 bases at J, with 13 bases between. Germline CDR1 reads MNHNS; CDR2 reads SASEGT. The CDR3 has 16 residues. This CDR3 is CASSEVGGSFTDTQYF. In DNA, the CDR3 is TGTGCCAGCAGTGAAGTGGGGGGATCATTCACAGATACGCAGTATTTT.

The table lists this clonotype with many counts. The rearrangement links TRBV27 to TRBJ2-7; D gene uncertain. The CDR3 is 11 amino acids. CDR1 and CDR2 (germline): MNHEY, SMNVEV (reference sequence). V was cut by 4 bases and J by 8 bases, with 9 bases left in between. CDR3 sequence (DNA): TGTGCCAGCAGTTCAGGTCTTCAGCAGTACTTC. The encoded protein is CASSSGLQQYF.

This rearrangement joins TRBV7-2 to TRBJ2-3; 9 positions match TRBD2. The CDR3 loop spans 16 amino acids. V dropped 3 bases and J dropped 4; count of bases not matched to a gene: 8. Germline V gene lookup returns CDR1 SGHTA and CDR2 FQGNSA. CDR3: CASSFRAGGYSDTQYF. The CDR3 nucleotides read TGTGCCAGCAGCTTTCGGGCGGGGGGGTATTCAGATACGCAGTATTTT.

This clonotype was counted many times. The V call is TRBV7-8, the J call TRBJ2-5; D ambiguous. The CDR3 is made up of 14 amino acids. With 1 base removed from V and 2 bases from J, the gap between germline ends came to 8 bases. Germline values: CDR1 SGHVS, CDR2 FQNEAQ. CDR3 amino acids: CASSLVARQETQYF. The CDR3, as DNA: TGTGCCAGCAGCTTAGTTGCGCGGCAAGAGACCCAGTACTTC. Looking up the rest from reference TRBV7-8 and TRBJ2-5 gives the full variable domain: GAGVSQSPRYKVAKRGQDVALRCDPISGHVSLFWYQQALGQGPEFLTYFQNEAQLDKSGLPSDRFFAERPEGSVSTLKIQRTQQEDSAVYLCASSLVARQETQYFGPGTRLLVL.

The rearrangement uses TRBV5-1 and TRBJ2-6; D call uncertain. Trimming pared 4 bases from V and 0 bases from J, leaving 8 bases between. The germline V gene has CDR1 SGHRS and CDR2 YFSETQ. The CDR3 sequence is 15 residues long. The CDR3 loop is CASSTSLSGANVLTF. The CDR3 bases are TGCGCCAGCAGCACCTCCCTCTCTGGGGCCAACGTCCTGACTTTC.

The chain uses TRBV6-6 and TRBJ2-2; D gene uncertain. This CDR3 is built from 13 residues. Trimming cost V 5 bases and J 2 bases, with 6 bases left between them. Germline V gene sequence: CDR1 MNHNY, CDR2 SVGAGI (reference sequence). The CDR3 DNA reads as TGTGCCAGCAGTACGCAAAACACCGGGGAGCTGTTTTTT. Amino acid sequence: CASSTQNTGELFF.